One sample yielded the 18 T cell receptor beta chains listed below, sequenced in a study of brain metastases from non-small cell lung cancer. Here immunoSEQ multiplex PCR was the method, and the copy in TCRdb shows in-frame clones only, minus some. Of fewer than 1,900 clones in the sample, roughly four fifths were seen once. Specimen: tumor-adjacent normal tissue. The source of these receptors is a donor older than 35 with non-small cell lung cancer.

The rearrangement joins TRBV7-9 to TRBJ2-7, with 7 bases that match TRBD2. CDR3 length: 15 residues. The V segment lost 1 base and the J segment 2 bases; nucleotides outside the gene matches: 5. Germline loops: CDR1 SEHNR, CDR2 FQNEAQ (reference sequence). The CDR3, as DNA: TGTGCCAGCAGCTTAGGCGGGAGTGGGACCTACGAGCAGTACTTC. Translated: CASSLGGSGTYEQYF. Full variable domain (missing parts from reference TRBV7-9 and TRBJ2-7): DTGVSQNPRHKITKRGQNVTFRCDPISEHNRLYWYRQTLGQGPEFLTYFQNEAQLEKSRLLSDRFSAERPKGSFSTLEIQRTEQGDSAMYLCASSLGGSGTYEQYFGPGTRLTVT.

The rearrangement joins TRBV18 to TRBJ2-5; TRBD2 might be the D (6 bases). The V gene's germline CDR1 is KGHSH and CDR2 LQKENI. Trimming left V 3 bases short and J 1 base short, with 15 bases between. The CDR3 covers 16 residues. The CDR3 region is CASSPLASASQETQYF. The CDR3 DNA is TGTGCCAGCTCACCCTTGGCTAGCGCTTCCCAAGAGACCCAGTACTTC. Full variable domain (missing parts from reference TRBV18 and TRBJ2-5): NAGVMQNPRHLVRRRGQEARLRCSPMKGHSHVYWYRQLPEEGLKFMVYLQKENIIDESGMPKERFSAEFPKEGPSILRIQQVVRGDSAAYFCASSPLASASQETQYFGPGTRLLVL.

J is TRBJ2-7 and V is TRBV3-1 (or the pseudogene TRBV3-2), with TRBD2 matching 9 bases. CDR3 size: 13 residues. The V segment lost 1 base and the J segment 7 bases; nucleotides outside the gene matches: 2. Germline loops: CDR1 LGHDT, CDR2 YNNKEL (reference sequence). The CDR3 sequence: CASSQVTSGEQYF. In DNA form, the CDR3 reads TGTGCCAGCAGCCAAGTGACTAGCGGTGAGCAGTACTTC.

The rearrangement joins TRBV14 to TRBJ1-1; D perhaps matches TRBD1 (6 bases). The CDR3 has 12 amino acids. V lost 3 bases, J lost 7 bases, and 9 bases lay in between. Germline V gene lookup returns CDR1 SGHDN and CDR2 FVKESK. CDR3 in DNA: TGTGCCAGCAGCCACCGGACAGTTGAAGCTTTCTTT. Its translation is CASSHRTVEAFF.

Points on this clone: At the DNA level, this CDR3 is encoded by other sequences in the same sample as well. The chain has TRBV5-1 and TRBJ2-7; 10 positions match TRBD1. This CDR3 contains 15 residues. Germline V gene sequence: CDR1 SGHRS, CDR2 YFSETQ. Trimming at V came to 3 bases and at J to 3 bases, leaving 6 bases not matched to a gene. The CDR3 DNA is TGCGCCAGCAGCTCGCGGACAGGGGGTAACTACGAGCAGTACTTC. Protein product: CASSSRTGGNYEQYF.

The chain links TRBV3-1 (or the pseudogene TRBV3-2) to TRBJ2-7, with a possible D match to TRBD2 (5 bases). This CDR3 spans 13 amino acids. The V and J ends lost 4 bases and 4 bases respectively, with 11 bases between them. Looked up from germline, CDR1 is LGHDT and CDR2 is YNNKEL (reference sequence). The CDR3 is CASSPGPGYEQYF. CDR3 nucleotide sequence: TGTGCCAGCAGCCCGGGTCCGGGGTACGAGCAGTACTTC.

The V gene is TRBV28, the J gene TRBJ1-1; a possible D gene is TRBD1 (6 bases). CDR3 size: 13 residues. V was clipped by 5 bases and J by 8 bases, with 15 bases between them. Germline CDR1 reads MDHEN; CDR2 reads SYDVKM. CDR3 nucleotide sequence: TGTGCCAGCAGTCCCGTAGGGGGAGCAGAAGCTTTCTTT. Amino acid sequence: CASSPVGGAEAFF.

The chain employs TRBV4-2 and TRBJ2-3; 10 bases agree with TRBD1. Germline CDR1 and CDR2: LGHNA and YNFKEQ. V was pared by 1 base and J by 4 bases, with 5 bases of the junction left unmatched. This CDR3 contains 16 residues. The CDR3 reads CASSQATGGGADTQYF. The CDR3 nucleotides read TGTGCCAGCAGCCAAGCGACAGGGGGCGGAGCAGATACGCAGTATTTT.

This clone was found a few times. In the same sample, other DNA sequences code for this CDR3. This sequence joins TRBV9 and TRBJ1-2; D gene uncertain. CDR1 and CDR2 from the germline V gene are SGDLS and YYNGEE. The ends were cut back, 5 bases at V and 4 bases at J, with 15 bases in the middle. The CDR3 is 14 amino acids. CDR3: CASSPEGSRYGYTF. The CDR3, as DNA: TGTGCCAGCAGTCCCGAAGGGAGCCGCTATGGCTACACCTTC.

This chain uses TRBV18 with TRBJ2-3; D not certain. Germline assignment: CDR1 KGHSH and CDR2 LQKENI. This CDR3 has 13 residues. V lost 1 base and J lost 5, with 7 bases in between. In DNA, the CDR3 is TGTGCCAGCTCACCACTAACGGGAGATACGCAGTATTTT. Translated: CASSPLTGDTQYF.

In regard to this clone: The junction departs from germline at one end; a sequencing error may be responsible. The chain couples TRBV7-3 to TRBJ2-3; no reliable D call. There are 14 residues in the CDR3. CDR1 and CDR2 from the germline V gene are SGHTA and FQGTGA. Written as DNA, the CDR3 is TGTGCCAACAGCGCATCCACTCGCACAGATACGCAGTATTTT. This codes for CANSASTRTDTQYF.

This sequence joins TRBV3-1 (or the pseudogene TRBV3-2) and TRBJ1-5; D gene ambiguous. V was pared by 1 base and J by 5 bases, with 6 bases between. CDR1 and CDR2 from the germline V gene are LGHDT and YNNKEL (reference sequence). This CDR3 has 13 amino acids. As DNA, the CDR3 is TGTGCCAGCAGCCAAGTTTTGGATCAGCCCCAGCATTTT. This translates into CASSQVLDQPQHF.

This rearrangement joins TRBV6-4 to TRBJ2-2; D remains ambiguous. The CDR3 spans 16 residues. Germline V lookup: CDR1 MRHNA, CDR2 SNTAGT. The germline V and J ends were trimmed by 4 bases and 1 base, with 13 bases remaining between them. DNA of the CDR3: TGTGCCAGCAGTGTATTGGGGATGGTGAACACCGGGGAGCTGTTTTTT. Translated: CASSVLGMVNTGELFF.

As for this clone: Other DNA variants within this sample encode the same CDR3. The chain couples TRBV19 to TRBJ2-7; TRBD2 matches 9 bases. The CDR3 runs to 14 residues. V was clipped by 3 bases and J by 6 bases; unmatched bases: 6. Germline values: CDR1 LNHDA, CDR2 SQIVND (reference sequence). The CDR3 loop reads CASSIGGGAGEQYF. The CDR3 DNA reads TGTGCCAGTAGTATCGGCGGGGGGGCGGGCGAGCAGTACTTC.

A word on this clone: A much larger clone differs from this one at a single base, so this may be a read error. At the DNA level, this CDR3 is encoded by other sequences in the same sample as well. V and J are TRBV6-6 and TRBJ2-1; TRBD1 matches at 7 bases. Germline-derived CDR1 and CDR2 are MNHNY and SVGAGI (reference sequence). The length of the CDR3 is 12 residues. In DNA, the CDR3 is TGTGCCAGCAGTTCCTTCGACAGGGAGCAATTCTTC. The encoded protein is CASSSFDREQFF.

The rearrangement joins TRBV3-1 (or the pseudogene TRBV3-2) to TRBJ2-7; D perhaps matches TRBD2 (5 bases). The CDR3 loop spans 16 amino acids. Germline CDR1 is LGHDT and CDR2 is YNNKEL (reference sequence). Trimming took 0 bases from V and 0 from J, leaving 12 bases between them. Here the CDR3 DNA reads TGTGCCAGCAGCCAAGAGGAAGGACTGAACTCCTACGAGCAGTACTTC. This codes for CASSQEEGLNSYEQYF.

This sequence joins TRBV18 and TRBJ1-1; a possible D gene is TRBD1 (6 bases). Germline V gene sequence: CDR1 KGHSH, CDR2 LQKENI. This CDR3 is 13 amino acids long. V was clipped by 4 bases and J by 1 base, with 7 bases between them. CDR3 residues: CASSQGGNTEAFF. CDR3 in DNA: TGTGCCAGCTCACAGGGGGGGAACACTGAAGCTTTCTTT.

About this clone: The junction does not match germline at one end; this may be a read error. The chain links TRBV30 to TRBJ2-2, with 7 bases lining up with TRBD2. The CDR3 consists of 14 residues. CDR1 GTSNPN and CDR2 SVGIG come from the germline V gene (reference sequence). The CDR3 region is CTWSPLAATGELFF. The DNA of the CDR3 is TGTACCTGGAGTCCTCTAGCGGCCACCGGGGAGCTGTTTTTT.